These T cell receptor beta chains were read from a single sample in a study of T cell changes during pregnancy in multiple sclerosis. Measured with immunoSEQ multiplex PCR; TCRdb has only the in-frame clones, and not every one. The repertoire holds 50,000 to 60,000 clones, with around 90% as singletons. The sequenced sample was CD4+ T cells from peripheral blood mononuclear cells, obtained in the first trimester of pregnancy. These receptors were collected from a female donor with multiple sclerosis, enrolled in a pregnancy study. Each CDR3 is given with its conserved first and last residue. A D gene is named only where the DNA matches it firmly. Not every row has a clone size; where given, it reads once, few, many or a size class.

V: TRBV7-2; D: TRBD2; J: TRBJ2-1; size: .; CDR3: CASSQRPTLTGRAGLQFF; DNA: TGTGCCAGCAGCCAACGGCCCACCTTGACGGGGAGGGCCGGGTTACAGTTCTTC
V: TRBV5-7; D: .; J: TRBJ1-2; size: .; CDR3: CASSRDIYGYTF; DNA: TGTGCCAGCAGCCGGGACATCTATGGCTACACCTTC
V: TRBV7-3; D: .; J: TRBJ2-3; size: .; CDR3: CASSSSTDTQYF; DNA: TGTGCCAGCAGCTCTAGCACAGATACGCAGTATTTT
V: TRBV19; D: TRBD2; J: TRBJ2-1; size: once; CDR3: CASMTSGGYEQFF; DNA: TGTGCCAGTATGACTAGCGGAGGGTACGAGCAGTTCTTC
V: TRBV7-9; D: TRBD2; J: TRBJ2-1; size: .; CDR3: CASSLGSGVYNEQFF; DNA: TGTGCCAGCAGCTTAGGTAGCGGGGTCTACAATGAGCAGTTCTTC
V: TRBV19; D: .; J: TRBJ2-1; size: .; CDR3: CASSIQQRGYYNEQFF; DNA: TGTGCCAGTAGTATCCAGCAGAGAGGCTACTACAATGAGCAGTTCTTC
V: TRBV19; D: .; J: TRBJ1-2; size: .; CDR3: CASRQRTDYGYTF; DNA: TGTGCCAGTAGACAAAGGACTGATTATGGCTACACCTTC
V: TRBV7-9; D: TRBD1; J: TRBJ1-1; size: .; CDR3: CASSLYRFRDRGGSTEAFF; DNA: TGTGCCAGCAGCCTCTACCGCTTTCGGGACAGGGGTGGATCCACTGAAGCTTTCTTT
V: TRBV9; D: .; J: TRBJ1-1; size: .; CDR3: CASSVALNTEAFF; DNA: TGTGCCAGCAGCGTAGCTCTGAACACTGAAGCTTTCTTT
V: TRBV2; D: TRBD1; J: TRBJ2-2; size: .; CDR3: CASSEGQSTGELFF; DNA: TGTGCCAGCAGTGAGGGACAGAGCACCGGGGAGCTGTTTTTT
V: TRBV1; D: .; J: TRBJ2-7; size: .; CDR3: CTSSPEGGRDIYEQYF; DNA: TGCACCAGCAGCCCGGAGGGGGGGCGCGACATCTACGAGCAGTACTTC
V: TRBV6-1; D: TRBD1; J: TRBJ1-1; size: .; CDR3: CASSEYFGTGNTEAFF; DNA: TGTGCCAGCAGTGAATATTTTGGGACAGGGAACACTGAAGCTTTCTTT
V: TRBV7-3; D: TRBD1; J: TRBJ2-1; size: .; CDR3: CASSLLKTGEQFF; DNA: TGTGCCAGCAGCTTACTTAAGACAGGGGAGCAGTTCTTC
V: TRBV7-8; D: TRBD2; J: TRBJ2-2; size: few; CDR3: CASSRRASGNTGELFF; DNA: TGTGCCAGCAGCCGCCGCGCTAGCGGTAACACCGGGGAGCTGTTTTTT
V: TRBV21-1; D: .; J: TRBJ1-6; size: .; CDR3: CASSKGTVYNSPLHF; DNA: TGTGCCAGCAGCAAAGGAACAGTCTATAATTCACCCCTCCACTTT
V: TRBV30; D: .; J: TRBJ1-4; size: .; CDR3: CAWSVSAGIDEKLFF; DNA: TGTGCCTGGAGCGTCTCGGCGGGAATAGATGAAAAACTGTTTTTT
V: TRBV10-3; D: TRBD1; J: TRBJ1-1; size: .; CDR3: CAISFDRAENTEAFF; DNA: TGTGCCATCAGCTTCGACAGGGCGGAGAACACTGAAGCTTTCTTT
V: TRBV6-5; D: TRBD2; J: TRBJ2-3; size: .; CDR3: CASSGRGGRDTQYF; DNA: TGTGCCAGCAGTGGGCGGGGGGGCCGGGATACGCAGTATTTT
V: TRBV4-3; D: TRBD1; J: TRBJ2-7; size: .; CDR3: CASSRGTGTYEQYF; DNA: TGCGCCAGCAGCCGCGGGACAGGGACCTACGAGCAGTACTTC
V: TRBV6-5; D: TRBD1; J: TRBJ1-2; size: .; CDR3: CASSYLDRVSAGYTF; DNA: TGTGCCAGCAGTTACCTCGACAGGGTGTCGGCTGGCTACACCTTC
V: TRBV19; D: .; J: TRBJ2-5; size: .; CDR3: CASRGDYQETQYF; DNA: TGTGCCAGTAGAGGGGATTACCAAGAGACCCAGTACTTC
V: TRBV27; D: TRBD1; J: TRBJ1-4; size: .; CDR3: CASSFQGAREKLFF; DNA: TGTGCCAGCAGTTTCCAGGGGGCTCGGGAAAAACTGTTTTTT
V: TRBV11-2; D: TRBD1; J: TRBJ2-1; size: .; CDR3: CASSPRWDRVMNEQFF; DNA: TGTGCCAGCAGCCCCCGCTGGGACAGGGTTATGAATGAGCAGTTCTTC
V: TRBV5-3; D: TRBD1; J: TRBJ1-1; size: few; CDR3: CARSYHRGMNTEAFF; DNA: TGTGCCAGAAGCTATCACAGGGGTATGAACACTGAAGCTTTCTTT
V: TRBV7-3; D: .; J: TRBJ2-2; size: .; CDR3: CASSPQGGVEYGELFF; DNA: TGTGCCAGCAGCCCACAAGGGGGAGTGGAGTATGGGGAGCTGTTTTTT
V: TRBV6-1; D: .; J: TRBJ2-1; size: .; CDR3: CASSDVDRQFF; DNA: TGTGCCAGCAGTGATGTGGACAGGCAGTTCTTC
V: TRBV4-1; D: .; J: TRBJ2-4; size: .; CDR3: CASSQDKGLIQYF; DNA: TGCGCCAGCAGCCAAGACAAGGGGCTCATTCAGTACTTC
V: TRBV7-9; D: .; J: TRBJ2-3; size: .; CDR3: CASSLSRDTQYF; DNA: TGTGCCAGCAGCTTATCCAGAGATACGCAGTATTTT
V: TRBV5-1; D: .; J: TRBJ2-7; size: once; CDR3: CASSFTGFGLEQYF; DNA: TGCGCCAGCAGCTTTACAGGGTTCGGTCTCGAGCAGTACTTC
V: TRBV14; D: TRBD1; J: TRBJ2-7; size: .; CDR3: CASSRGQEIYEQYF; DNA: TGTGCCAGCAGCCGGGGACAGGAAATCTACGAGCAGTACTTC
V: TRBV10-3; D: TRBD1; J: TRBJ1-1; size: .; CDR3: CAISPEGTGGAEAFF; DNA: TGTGCCATCAGTCCTGAGGGGACAGGGGGGGCTGAAGCTTTCTTT
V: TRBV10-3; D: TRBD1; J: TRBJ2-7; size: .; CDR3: CAIKGQSYEQYF; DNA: TGTGCCATAAAGGGACAGTCCTACGAGCAGTACTTC
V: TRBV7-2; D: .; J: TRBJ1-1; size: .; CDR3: CASSLVRNTEAFF; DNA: TGTGCCAGCAGCTTAGTCAGGAACACTGAAGCTTTCTTT
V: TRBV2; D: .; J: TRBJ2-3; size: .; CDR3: CASSEDRHGVASTDTQYF; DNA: TGTGCCAGCAGTGAAGATAGACACGGCGTGGCTAGCACAGATACGCAGTATTTT
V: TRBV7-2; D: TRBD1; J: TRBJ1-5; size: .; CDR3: CASSGRDSGNQPQHF; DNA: TGTGCCAGCAGCGGCCGGGACAGTGGCAATCAGCCCCAGCATTTT
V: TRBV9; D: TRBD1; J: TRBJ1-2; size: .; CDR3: CASSVAIQGPGSYGYTF; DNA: TGTGCCAGCAGCGTAGCTATACAGGGGCCAGGGAGCTATGGCTACACCTTC
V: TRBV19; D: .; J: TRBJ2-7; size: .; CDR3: CASSIDLGGAQGYEQYF; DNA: TGTGCCAGTAGTATAGATCTAGGCGGCGCACAGGGCTACGAGCAGTACTTC
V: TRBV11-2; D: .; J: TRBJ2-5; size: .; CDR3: CASRKGIGETQYF; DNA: TGTGCCAGCAGAAAGGGGATTGGCGAGACCCAGTACTTC
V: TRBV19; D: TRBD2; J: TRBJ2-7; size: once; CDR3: CASRSSGETYEQYF; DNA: TGTGCCAGTAGGTCCAGCGGGGAGACCTACGAGCAGTACTTC
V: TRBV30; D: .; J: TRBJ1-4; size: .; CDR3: CASGDEKLFF; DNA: TGTGCCTCGGGGGATGAAAAACTGTTTTTT
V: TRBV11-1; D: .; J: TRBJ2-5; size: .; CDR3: CASSLDRTTFQETQYF; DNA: TGTGCCAGCAGCTTAGATAGGACAACATTCCAAGAGACCCAGTACTTC
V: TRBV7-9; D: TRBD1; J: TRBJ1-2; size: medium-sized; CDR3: CASSLTGEGYTF; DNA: TGTGCCAGCAGCCTGACAGGGGAAGGCTACACCTTC
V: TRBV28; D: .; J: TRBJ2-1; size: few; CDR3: CASSSYPPFSRGGYNEQFF; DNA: TGTGCCAGCAGTTCTTATCCCCCATTTTCGCGCGGAGGGTACAATGAGCAGTTCTTC
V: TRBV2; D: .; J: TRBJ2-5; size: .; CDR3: CASTRDNQRQETQYF; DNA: TGTGCCAGCACCCGGGACAACCAAAGACAAGAGACCCAGTACTTC
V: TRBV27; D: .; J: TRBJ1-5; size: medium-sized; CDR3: CASRDSLLRPQHF; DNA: TGTGCCAGCAGGGACAGCCTCCTTCGGCCCCAGCATTTT
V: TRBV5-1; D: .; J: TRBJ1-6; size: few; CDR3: CASSTAGESSPLHF; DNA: TGCGCCAGCAGCACAGCAGGGGAGTCTTCACCCCTCCACTTT
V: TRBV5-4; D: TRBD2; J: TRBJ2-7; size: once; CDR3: CASSFWTSGSYEQYF; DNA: TGTGCCAGCAGCTTTTGGACTAGCGGCTCCTACGAGCAGTACTTC
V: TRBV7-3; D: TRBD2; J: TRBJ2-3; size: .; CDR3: CASSLGLAGGPGDTQYF; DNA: TGTGCCAGCAGCTTGGGACTAGCGGGGGGGCCCGGTGATACGCAGTATTTT
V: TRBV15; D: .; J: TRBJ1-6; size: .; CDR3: CATSSQNRDNSPLHF; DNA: TGTGCCACCAGCAGCCAAAACAGGGATAATTCACCCCTCCACTTT
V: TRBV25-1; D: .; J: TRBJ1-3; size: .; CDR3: CASSDQTGTIYF; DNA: TGTGCCAGCAGTGATCAGACAGGCACCATATATTTT
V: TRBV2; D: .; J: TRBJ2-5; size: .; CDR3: CASSEALQVQQETQYF; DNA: TGTGCCAGCAGTGAAGCGTTGCAGGTCCAACAAGAGACCCAGTACTTC
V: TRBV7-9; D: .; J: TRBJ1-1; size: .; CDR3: CASSSYRRGGAFF; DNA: TGTGCCAGCAGCTCCTACAGGAGGGGTGGGGCTTTCTTT
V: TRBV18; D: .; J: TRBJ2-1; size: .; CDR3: CASSPLTAAYNEQFF; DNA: TGTGCCAGCTCACCTTTGACAGCTGCCTACAATGAGCAGTTCTTC
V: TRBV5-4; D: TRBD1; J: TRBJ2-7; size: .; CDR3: CASSSGTGAYEQYF; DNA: TGTGCCAGCAGCTCCGGGACAGGCGCCTACGAGCAGTACTTC
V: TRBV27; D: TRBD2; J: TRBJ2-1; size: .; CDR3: CASSFTSGINLSSYNEQFF; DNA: TGTGCCAGCAGTTTCACTAGCGGGATCAACCTGAGCTCCTACAATGAGCAGTTCTTC